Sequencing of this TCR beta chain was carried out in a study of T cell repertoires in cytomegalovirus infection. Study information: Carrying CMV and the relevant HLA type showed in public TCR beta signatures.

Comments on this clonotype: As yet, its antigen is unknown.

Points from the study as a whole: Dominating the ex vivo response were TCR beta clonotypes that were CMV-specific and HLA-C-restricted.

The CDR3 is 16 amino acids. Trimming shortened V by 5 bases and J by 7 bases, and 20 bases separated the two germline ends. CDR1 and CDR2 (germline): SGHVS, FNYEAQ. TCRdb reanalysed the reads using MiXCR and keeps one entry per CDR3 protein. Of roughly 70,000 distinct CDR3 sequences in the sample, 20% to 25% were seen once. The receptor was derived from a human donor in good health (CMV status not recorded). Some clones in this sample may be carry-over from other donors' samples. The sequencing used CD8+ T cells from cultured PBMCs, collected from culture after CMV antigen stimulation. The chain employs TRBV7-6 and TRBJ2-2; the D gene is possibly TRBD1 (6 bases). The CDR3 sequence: CASSPTLRQGNGELFF. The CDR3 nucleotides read TGTGCCAGCAGCCCCACCTTAAGGCAGGGGAACGGGGAGCTGTTTTTT. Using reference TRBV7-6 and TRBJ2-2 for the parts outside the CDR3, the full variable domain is GAGVSQSPRYKVTKRGQDVALRCDPISGHVSLYWYRQALGQGPEFLTYFNYEAQQDKSGLPNDRFSAERPEGSISTLTIQRTEQRDSAMYRCASSPTLRQGNGELFFGEGSRLTVL.